Presented here are 17 T cell receptor beta chains from one specimen sequenced in a study of molecular identifiers for immune sequencing clone quantification. TCRdb independently ran MiXCR on the PCR reads; one entry per CDR3 protein. Of about 640,000 distinct CDR3 sequences listed, just under 20% are singletons. Material: naive CD8+ T cells from blood, with Jurkat cell RNA spiked in. Subset of the sample: FACS-sorted CD8+CD4-CCR7+CD45RA+ naive T cells. The receptors were gathered from a human donor in good health. Some libraries in this study had Jurkat cell RNA spiked in.

This clonotype came up many times. The chain links TRBV28 to TRBJ2-3, with 9 positions matching TRBD2. The J segment lost 2 bases and the V segment lost 1 base, leaving 4 bases of the junction unmatched. In germline, CDR1 is MDHEN, CDR2 SYDVKM. CDR3 length: 16 residues. CDR3 amino acids: CASSLLLAGTTDTQYF. CDR3 DNA sequence: TGTGCCAGCAGTTTATTGCTAGCGGGAACCACAGATACGCAGTATTTT. The variable domain in full, with the rest retrieved from reference TRBV28 and TRBJ2-3, is DVKVTQSSRYLVKRTGEKVFLECVQDMDHENMFWYRQDPGLGLRLIYFSYDVKMKEKGDIPEGYSVSREKKERFSLILESASTNQTSMYLCASSLLLAGTTDTQYFGPGTRLTVL.

This clonotype came up many times. The gene calls are TRBV20-1 and TRBJ2-3; weak D call: TRBD1 (5 bases). V was clipped by 1 base and J by 3 bases, with 14 bases between them. The CDR3 is 15 amino acids. CDR1 DFQATT and CDR2 SNEGSKA come from the germline V gene (reference sequence). CDR3: CSARAPRVWTDTQYF. The CDR3 DNA is TGCAGTGCTAGAGCTCCCAGGGTTTGGACAGATACGCAGTATTTT.

The rearrangement joins TRBV6-5 to TRBJ2-2; D is undetermined. The CDR3 sequence is 15 residues long. The germline V gene has CDR1 MNHEY and CDR2 SVGAGI. V shed 0 bases and J shed 7 bases, with 12 bases lying between them. CDR3 coding DNA: TGTGCCAGCAGTTACTCGAAAGTTCGGAACGGGGAGCTGTTTTTT. Translated: CASSYSKVRNGELFF.

In its sample, this clonotype was seen many times. The chain couples TRBV20-1 to TRBJ2-7; D is possibly TRBD2 (7 bases). The CDR3 runs 16 residues. V was pared by 0 bases and J by 4 bases, with 19 bases between. Germline V lookup: CDR1 DFQATT, CDR2 SNEGSKA (reference sequence). CDR3: CSARDPDTGGMYEQYF. The DNA for the CDR3 is TGCAGTGCTAGAGATCCCGACACGGGGGGCATGTACGAGCAGTACTTC.

The chain employs TRBV19 and TRBJ2-1; 12 bases fit TRBD2. V trimming: 5 bases; J trimming: 6 bases; junction bases outside the gene matches: 5. CDR1 and CDR2 from the germline V gene are LNHDA and SQIVND (reference sequence). The CDR3 has 15 amino acids. As DNA, the CDR3 is TGTGCCAGTAGTTCTAGCGGGAGGGGAGTCAATGAGCAGTTCTTC. It encodes CASSSSGRGVNEQFF.

This clonotype was counted ten times or more. V gene TRBV25-1 combines with J gene TRBJ2-2; TRBD2 agrees at 8 bases. Germline values: CDR1 MGHDK, CDR2 SYGVNS. The CDR3 has 13 residues. Trimming cost V 3 bases and J 12 bases; bases outside gene matches: 6. For the CDR3, the DNA is TGTGCCAGCAGTGATGGTAGCGGGATTAAGCTGTTTTTT. Protein: CASSDGSGIKLFF.

About this clonotype: Given a much more abundant clone one base away, this may be a read error. The gene calls are TRBV4-3 and TRBJ1-2; D uncertain. Trimming removed 0 bases at V and 8 bases at J, with 13 bases between. Germline assignment: CDR1 LGHNA and CDR2 YSLEER. The CDR3 spans 14 residues. The CDR3 protein is CASSQDWRAEGYTF. As DNA, the CDR3 is TGCGCCAGCAGCCAAGATTGGAGGGCGGAGGGCTACACCTTC.

This clonotype was counted many times. The V gene is TRBV29-1, the J gene TRBJ2-7, with 7 bases fitting TRBD1. The V segment lost 6 bases and the J segment 3 bases; nucleotides outside the gene matches: 8. The CDR3 spans 13 residues. The germline gives CDR1 SQVTM, CDR2 ANQGSEA. CDR3 sequence reads: CSVTGTDNYEQYF. The CDR3 DNA reads TGCAGCGTAACCGGGACAGACAACTACGAGCAGTACTTC.

This clonotype was observed many times. The rearrangement uses TRBV5-5 and TRBJ1-1; the D is unclear. Looked up from germline, CDR1 is SGHKS and CDR2 is YYEKEE (reference sequence). V shed 1 base and J shed 0 bases, with 10 bases lying between them. The CDR3 spans 15 residues. The CDR3 is CASSLTRTMNTEAFF. DNA of the CDR3: TGTGCCAGCAGCTTGACGAGGACCATGAACACTGAAGCTTTCTTT.

This clonotype was counted only a few times. The chain joins TRBV9 to TRBJ2-7, with 7 positions matching TRBD2. The CDR3 extends over 15 amino acids. Unmatched junction bases numbered 3, after V lost 0 bases and J lost 0 bases. CDR1 and CDR2 (germline): SGDLS, YYNGEE. CDR3 DNA: TGTGCCAGCAGCGTAGGGGGGGGACGCTCCTACGAGCAGTACTTC. This gives the protein CASSVGGGRSYEQYF.

This chain connects TRBV6-2 or TRBV6-3 to TRBJ2-1, with D perhaps assigned TRBD1 or TRBD2 (5 bases each). Deletions cut 8 bases from V and 6 bases from J, with 14 bases between. The CDR3 spans 13 residues. CDR1 is MNHEY, CDR2 SVGEGT, per germline. The chain's CDR3 is CASSDPGGNEQFF. Here the CDR3 DNA reads TGTGCCAGCTCGGATCCTGGGGGCAATGAGCAGTTCTTC.

This clonotype was seen repeatedly, ten times or more. The chain is built from TRBV2 and TRBJ2-3; D gene ambiguous. V lost 4 bases, J lost 3 bases, and 8 bases lay in between. This CDR3 is 13 amino acids long. Per germline, CDR1 SNHLY and CDR2 FYNNEI. CDR3 in DNA: TGTGCCAGCAGTGCGGAGTATACAGATACGCAGTATTTT. Its translation is CASSAEYTDTQYF.

The gene calls are TRBV10-2 and TRBJ2-7, with D hard to call. The germline V gene encodes CDR1 WSHSY and CDR2 SAAADI. The CDR3 has 12 amino acids. V shed 3 bases and J shed 7 bases, with 10 bases lying between them. CDR3 coding DNA: TGCGCCAGCAGTGACATAACGTGGGAGCAGTACTTC. This gives the protein CASSDITWEQYF.

The chain employs TRBV19 and TRBJ2-7, with unresolved D. V shed 3 bases and J shed 2 bases, with 11 bases lying between them. The germline V gene encodes CDR1 LNHDA and CDR2 SQIVND (reference sequence). The CDR3 extends over 14 amino acids. CDR3 sequence reads: CASSISDLAYEQYF. CDR3 coding DNA: TGTGCCAGTAGTATTAGTGACCTCGCCTACGAGCAGTACTTC. The full variable domain, with the rest looked up from reference TRBV19 and TRBJ2-7, is DGGITQSPKYLFRKEGQNVTLSCEQNLNHDAMYWYRQDPGQGLRLIYYSQIVNDFQKGDIAEGYSVSREKKESFPLTVTSAQKNPTAFYLCASSISDLAYEQYFGPGTRLTVT.

At least ten counts were recorded for this clonotype. J is TRBJ2-3 and V is TRBV7-3; D remains ambiguous. From germline, CDR1 is SGHTA and CDR2 FQGTGA. V shed 4 bases and J shed 0 bases, with 11 bases lying between them. The CDR3 is made up of 15 amino acids. This CDR3 reads CASSSSGWSTDTQYF. For the CDR3, the DNA is TGTGCCAGCAGCTCCTCTGGCTGGAGCACAGATACGCAGTATTTT.

This clonotype was counted at least ten times. This chain links TRBV19 with TRBJ1-1, with a weak D call TRBD1 (6 bases). V lost 3 bases, J lost 2 bases, and 10 bases lay in between. This CDR3 spans 14 amino acids. The germline V gene encodes CDR1 LNHDA and CDR2 SQIVND (reference sequence). The CDR3 region is CASSIGTSNTEAFF. The CDR3 nucleotides are TGTGCCAGTAGTATCGGGACATCTAACACTGAAGCTTTCTTT.

This clonotype has a count of ten or more. The V call is TRBV28, the J call TRBJ2-3; TRBD2 agrees at 8 bases. The CDR3 covers 17 residues. V lost 5 bases to trimming and J lost 2 bases; unmatched junction nucleotides: 12. The germline gives CDR1 MDHEN, CDR2 SYDVKM. The chain's CDR3 is CASSPPGREDNTDTQYF. The CDR3 DNA reads TGTGCCAGCAGTCCCCCCGGGCGGGAGGACAACACAGATACGCAGTATTTT.